This T cell receptor (beta chain) was captured by sequencing in a study of T cell responses to AZD1222 COVID-19 vaccine. Notes on the study in general: Compared with day 0, the breadth and depth of the Spike-specific TCR repertoire rose significantly after two doses of AZD1222.

V dropped 6 bases and J dropped 4 bases, with 12 bases sitting between them. Germline V gene lookup returns CDR1 SGHTA and CDR2 FQGNSA. The CDR3 covers 13 residues. Profiling relied on immunoSEQ multiplex PCR, and the TCRdb table lists in-frame clones only, not all of them. The sample comprises about 160,000 clones, about nine tenths of which are singletons, and less than 6.5% rests with the top ten. This clone was recorded only once. What it binds is not known. The specimen was peripheral blood, collected on day 0 of AZD1222 vaccination. The clonotype originates from an adult in good health. The chain links TRBV7-2 to TRBJ1-1, with D possibly being TRBD1 (5 bases). The CDR3 nucleotides are TGTGCCAGCAGTCGCAGGGTTGTCACTGAAGCTTTCTTT. Its translation: CASSRRVVTEAFF.